Following are 10 T cell receptor beta chains from one sample sequenced in a study of cytomegalovirus exposure and HLA in healthy donors. The primer mix had 60 Vbeta and 13 Jbeta primers. Method: immunoSEQ multiplex PCR; TCRdb's copy keeps in-frame clones and lacks some. The sample carries about 140,000 clones, approximately 84% recorded once. What was sequenced was PBMCs. The receptor set was obtained from a woman aged 60-75 years in good health and CMV-seropositive.

The J gene is TRBJ2-1, the V gene TRBV11-1, with D unclear. The V gene's germline CDR1 is SGHAT and CDR2 FQDESV (reference sequence). The CDR3 loop spans 14 amino acids. V shed 3 bases and J shed 2 bases, with 8 bases lying between them. As DNA, the CDR3 is TGTGCCAGCAGCTTTGAGTCAACCTACAATGAGCAGTTCTTC. Translation gives CASSFESTYNEQFF.

The J gene is TRBJ2-5, the V gene TRBV28; TRBD2 might be the D (6 bases). V was pared by 2 bases and J by 0 bases, with 10 bases between. Per the germline V gene, CDR1 is MDHEN and CDR2 is SYDVKM. The CDR3 covers 15 residues. DNA for the CDR3: TGTGCCAGCAGTTTAGGTGGGGGGAACCAAGAGACCCAGTACTTC. This codes for CASSLGGGNQETQYF. Full variable domain (remainder filled in from reference TRBV28 and TRBJ2-5): DVKVTQSSRYLVKRTGEKVFLECVQDMDHENMFWYRQDPGLGLRLIYFSYDVKMKEKGDIPEGYSVSREKKERFSLILESASTNQTSMYLCASSLGGGNQETQYFGPGTRLLVL.

The chain uses TRBV19 and TRBJ1-1; D is perhaps TRBD1 (5 bases). Trimming took 10 bases from V and 1 from J, leaving 7 bases between them. Germline CDR1 is LNHDA and CDR2 is SQIVND (reference sequence). The CDR3 length is 11 residues. The CDR3 protein is CATTGNTEAFF. Written as DNA, the CDR3 is TGTGCCACCACAGGGAACACTGAAGCTTTCTTT.

V is TRBV18 and J is TRBJ2-7; perhaps TRBD2 as D (6 bases). The germline V and J ends were trimmed by 3 bases and 5 bases, with 11 bases remaining between them. The germline gives CDR1 KGHSH, CDR2 LQKENI. This CDR3 region has 13 residues. CDR3 coding DNA: TGTGCCAGCTCACCGGGGGGACGTAACGAGCAGTACTTC. Protein: CASSPGGRNEQYF.

This CDR3 is CAWKRGGRKFLSTEAFF. The CDR3 region has the DNA TGTGCCTGGAAGAGGGGAGGCAGAAAGTTTTTGAGCACTGAAGCTTTCTTT. This sequence joins TRBV30 and TRBJ1-1; possibly TRBD1 for D (5 bases). The CDR3 totals 17 residues. V was clipped by 4 bases and J by 4 bases, with 25 bases between them. Germline V gene sequence: CDR1 GTSNPN, CDR2 SVGIG (reference sequence). Supplemented by reference TRBV30 and TRBJ1-1, the full variable domain reads SQTIHQWPATLVQPVGSPLSLECTVEGTSNPNLYWYRQAAGRGLQLLFYSVGIGQISSEVPQNLSASRPQDRQFILSSKKLLLSDSGFYLCAWKRGGRKFLSTEAFFGQGTRLTVV.

The chain recombines TRBV9 with TRBJ2-5; 8 bases align to TRBD2. The CDR3 extends over 15 amino acids. Germline CDR1 is SGDLS and CDR2 is YYNGEE. After removal of 3 bases from V and 5 bases from J, the junction contained 9 bases not matched to a gene. This CDR3 reads CASSGGSGSGETQYF. CDR3 bases: TGTGCCAGCAGCGGAGGGAGCGGGAGTGGGGAGACCCAGTACTTC.

V usage is TRBV7-9 and J usage is TRBJ1-1, with a tentative D call TRBD1 (6 bases). Per germline, CDR1 SEHNR and CDR2 FQNEAQ (reference sequence). V was clipped by 5 bases and J by 5 bases, with 15 bases between them. The CDR3 contains 14 residues. CDR3 region: CASSLSGEGTEAFF. The CDR3 nucleotides read TGTGCCAGCAGCCTCTCAGGGGAAGGGACTGAAGCTTTCTTT. The variable domain in full, with the rest retrieved from reference TRBV7-9 and TRBJ1-1, is DTGVSQNPRHKITKRGQNVTFRCDPISEHNRLYWYRQTLGQGPEFLTYFQNEAQLEKSRLLSDRFSAERPKGSFSTLEIQRTEQGDSAMYLCASSLSGEGTEAFFGQGTRLTVV.

The rearrangement uses TRBV30 and TRBJ2-6; weak D call: TRBD2 (6 bases). Germline assignment: CDR1 GTSNPN and CDR2 SVGIG (reference sequence). Trimming stripped 3 bases from V and 0 bases from J, with 12 bases between. The CDR3 is made up of 16 amino acids. The CDR3 DNA follows: TGTGCCTGGAGCTCCCGAGCGGGCTCTGGGGCCAACGTCCTGACTTTC. It specifies CAWSSRAGSGANVLTF.

The chain links TRBV4-3 to TRBJ2-7; 7 bases line up with TRBD2. Losses at the gene ends were 0 bases for V and 4 bases for J; bases not matched to a gene: 0. The length of the CDR3 is 13 residues. CDR1 is LGHNA and CDR2 is YSLEER in the germline V gene. The CDR3 DNA reads as TGCGCCAGCAGCCAAGACGGGGGGTACGAGCAGTACTTC. It is translated as CASSQDGGYEQYF.

The J gene is TRBJ1-4, the V gene TRBV27, with TRBD1 as a possible D gene (5 bases). Looked up from germline, CDR1 is MNHEY and CDR2 is SMNVEV (reference sequence). The CDR3 has 16 amino acids. Trimming pared 0 bases from V and 5 bases from J, leaving 13 bases between. In DNA, the CDR3 is TGTGCCAGCAGTTTATCGCCGGGACTGATCAATGAAAAACTGTTTTTT. As protein: CASSLSPGLINEKLFF.